The 18 T cell receptor beta chains below come from one sample, sequenced in a study of glioma-infiltrating T cells. Using RNA template, CDR3s of TCR alpha and beta were amplified with iRepertoire arm-PCR. TCRdb called the multiplex PCR reads again in MiXCR, with one record for every CDR3 protein. The sample has some 180,000 distinct CDR3 sequences, approximately 30% seen once. The sequencing sample was made of glioma tissue, nonneoplastic brain tissue, or PBMCs (not recorded which). The receptors derive from a human donor with low-grade glioma or glioblastoma, undergoing nonglioma brain surgery, or in good health (not recorded which).

A word on this clonotype: A read error is likely, as this CDR3 ends without the conserved phenylalanine or tryptophan. The chain employs TRBV6-5 and TRBJ2-3; D is undetermined. CDR1 is MNHEY and CDR2 is SVGAGI in the germline V gene. The CDR3 extends over 12 amino acids. The V gene lost 5 bases and the J gene lost 2 bases, with 5 bases spanning the gap. The CDR3 reads CASSVLTDTQYL. The CDR3 DNA reads as TGTGCCAGCAGTGTACTCACAGATACGCAGTATCTT.

This clonotype showed up many times. This chain uses TRBV28 with TRBJ1-2; D call uncertain. Trimming left V 10 bases short and J 1 base short, with 13 bases between. The germline V gene encodes CDR1 MDHEN and CDR2 SYDVKM. CDR3 length: 13 residues. CDR3 bases: TGTGCCATTAGAAGTGGCAGTAACTATGGCTACACCTTC. This translates into CAIRSGSNYGYTF.

The chain combines TRBV7-8 with TRBJ2-1, with 8 bases matching TRBD1. The germline CDR1 and CDR2 sequences are SGHVS and FQNEAQ. This CDR3 spans 16 amino acids. Trimming cost V 3 bases and J 6 bases; bases outside gene matches: 10. CDR3 nucleotide sequence: TGTGCCAGCAGCTTTCAACAGGGGGATAGCGGCAATGAGCAGTTCTTC. Translation: CASSFQQGDSGNEQFF. Supplemented by reference TRBV7-8 and TRBJ2-1, the full variable domain reads GAGVSQSPRYKVAKRGQDVALRCDPISGHVSLFWYQQALGQGPEFLTYFQNEAQLDKSGLPSDRFFAERPEGSVSTLKIQRTQQEDSAVYLCASSFQQGDSGNEQFFGPGTRLTVL.

This clonotype appeared a few times. V usage is TRBV12-5 and J usage is TRBJ2-1; D unresolved. Germline CDR1 reads LGHNT; CDR2 reads FRNRAP. V lost 0 bases and J lost 0, with 12 bases in between. This CDR3 comprises 17 residues. This chain's CDR3 is CASGLVSASYSYNEQFF. The CDR3 DNA reads TGTGCTAGTGGTTTGGTTTCCGCGTCCTACTCCTACAATGAGCAGTTCTTC.

This clonotype was seen repeatedly, ten times or more. The chain combines TRBV6-2 or TRBV6-3 with TRBJ2-3; D uncertain. V lost 2 bases to trimming and J lost 0 bases, with 6 bases between them. The CDR3 extends over 14 amino acids. Germline CDR1 is MNHEY and CDR2 is SVGEGT. Written as DNA, the CDR3 is TGTGCCAGCAGTTACGTAGCCAGCACAGATACGCAGTATTTT. It encodes CASSYVASTDTQYF.

The rearrangement uses TRBV12-3 or TRBV12-4 and TRBJ2-7; 9 nucleotides line up with TRBD2. V gave up 5 bases and J gave up 0 bases; unmatched junction bases: 2. The CDR3 length is 14 residues. CDR3 residues: CASSILAGSYEQYF. The CDR3 DNA reads as TGTGCCAGCAGTATACTAGCGGGCTCCTACGAGCAGTACTTC.

This clonotype appeared many times. One junction end does not reproduce the germline sequence, and a read error may be involved. The rearrangement joins TRBV20-1 to TRBJ2-1; 8 nucleotides match TRBD1. The CDR3 is 11 residues long. Germline CDR1 reads DFQATT; CDR2 reads SNEGSKA (reference sequence). The CDR3 DNA sequence: TGCAGTGCTAGGGAGGACAGGGATTTGATCTTC. Translating gives CSAREDRDLIF.

This clonotype has ten or more counts. V and J are TRBV20-1 and TRBJ1-4; 7 positions match TRBD1. Germline V gives CDR1 DFQATT, CDR2 SNEGSKA (reference sequence). The CDR3 is 14 amino acids. The V segment lost 5 bases and the J segment 7 bases; nucleotides outside the gene matches: 10. Written as DNA, the CDR3 is TGCAGTGCTCTCCCGGGACAGATGTCTGAAAAACTGTTTTTT. The encoded protein is CSALPGQMSEKLFF.

This clonotype was detected many times. The chain joins TRBV7-2 to TRBJ2-7; 9 positions agree with TRBD2. The junction had 7 bases not matched to a gene; V was cut back by 0 bases and J by 4 bases. Germline V gene sequence: CDR1 SGHTA, CDR2 FQGNSA. This CDR3 region has 16 residues. CDR3 loop: CASSLAAGGPGYEQYF. CDR3 nucleotide sequence: TGTGCCAGCAGCTTAGCTGCGGGAGGGCCGGGATACGAGCAGTACTTC.

This clonotype showed up many times. The genes are TRBV6-1 and TRBJ2-1; D gene uncertain. This CDR3 is 13 amino acids long. Germline loops: CDR1 MNHNS, CDR2 SASEGT. V gave up 7 bases and J gave up 7 bases, with 14 bases separating them. In nucleotides, the CDR3 is TGTGCCAGCAATAGGTATAGTTCAAATGAGCAGTTCTTC. Translating gives CASNRYSSNEQFF.

The J gene is TRBJ2-1, the V gene TRBV5-6; D gene uncertain. V shed 4 bases and J shed 2 bases, with 13 bases lying between them. Germline V lookup: CDR1 SGHDT, CDR2 YYEEEE. This CDR3 comprises 15 residues. CDR3 sequence: CASSPVSSPYNEQFF. The CDR3 DNA reads TGTGCCAGCAGCCCAGTCTCATCTCCCTACAATGAGCAGTTCTTC.

Concerning this clonotype itself: This clone may be a read error of a much larger clone one base away. The chain uses TRBV3-1 and TRBJ2-3; D possibly corresponds to TRBD2 (6 bases). Per germline, CDR1 LGHDT and CDR2 YNNKEL (reference sequence). This CDR3 region has 15 residues. The CDR3 spells CASSFGTGSTDAQYF. Here the CDR3 DNA reads TGTGCCAGCAGCTTTGGTACCGGGAGCACAGATGCGCAGTATTTT.

Details on this clonotype: Given a much more abundant clone one base away, this may be a read error. The rearrangement uses TRBV6-1 and TRBJ1-1; TRBD1 matches at 8 bases. The CDR3 is 15 amino acids. Germline V gives CDR1 MNHNS, CDR2 SASEGT. CDR3 loop: CASSPWTGLGTEALF. The CDR3 nucleotides are TGTGCCAGCAGCCCCTGGACAGGGTTGGGAACTGAAGCTCTCTTT.

Many counts were recorded for this clonotype. The chain has TRBV7-9 and TRBJ1-4, with 8 bases identical to TRBD1. After removal of 4 bases from V and 8 bases from J, the junction contained 12 bases not matched to a gene. This CDR3 has 16 amino acids. The germline CDR1 and CDR2 sequences are SEHNR and FQNEAQ (reference sequence). The CDR3, as DNA: TGTGCCAGCAGCTCCCTTGGACAGGGAGGTAGAGAAAAACTGTTTTTT. Translating it yields CASSSLGQGGREKLFF.

J is TRBJ2-7 and V is TRBV11-2; possible D gene TRBD1, 6 bases. Germline loops: CDR1 SGHAT, CDR2 FQNNGV. Trimming removed 7 bases at V and 0 bases at J, with 13 bases between. This CDR3 comprises 14 residues. In DNA, the CDR3 is TGTGCCAGCACAACTGACAGGAACTCCTACGAGCAGTACTTC. It is translated as CASTTDRNSYEQYF.

In its sample, this clonotype was seen many times. The CDR3 nucleotides read TGCAGTGCTATTGGCCGGGCCTACGAGCAGTACTTC. Its protein product is CSAIGRAYEQYF. This chain links TRBV20-1 with TRBJ2-7; D ambiguous. The V gene lost 4 bases and the J gene lost 2 bases, with 9 bases spanning the gap. The CDR3 has 12 residues. The germline CDR1 and CDR2 sequences are DFQATT and SNEGSKA (reference sequence).

This clonotype has a count of ten or more. This rearrangement joins TRBV28 to TRBJ1-1; a possible D gene is TRBD1 (6 bases). Germline V gives CDR1 MDHEN, CDR2 SYDVKM. V shed 6 bases and J shed 2 bases, with 16 bases lying between them. The CDR3 spans 15 residues. The CDR3 coding sequence is TGTGCCAGCAGCCCGCTCACAGGGCAAAACACTGAAGCTTTCTTT. It specifies CASSPLTGQNTEAFF.

Points on this clonotype: At one boundary the junction diverges from the germline segment, which might be a read error. The chain employs TRBV6-1 and TRBJ2-1; D unresolved. The J call is in doubt because the DNA end fits TRBJ2-7 better. This CDR3 region has 14 residues. Per germline, CDR1 MNHNS and CDR2 SASEGT. The chain's CDR3 is CASSEQRPYNEQYF. The CDR3 bases are TGTGCTAGCAGTGAACAGCGACCCTACAATGAGCAGTACTTC.